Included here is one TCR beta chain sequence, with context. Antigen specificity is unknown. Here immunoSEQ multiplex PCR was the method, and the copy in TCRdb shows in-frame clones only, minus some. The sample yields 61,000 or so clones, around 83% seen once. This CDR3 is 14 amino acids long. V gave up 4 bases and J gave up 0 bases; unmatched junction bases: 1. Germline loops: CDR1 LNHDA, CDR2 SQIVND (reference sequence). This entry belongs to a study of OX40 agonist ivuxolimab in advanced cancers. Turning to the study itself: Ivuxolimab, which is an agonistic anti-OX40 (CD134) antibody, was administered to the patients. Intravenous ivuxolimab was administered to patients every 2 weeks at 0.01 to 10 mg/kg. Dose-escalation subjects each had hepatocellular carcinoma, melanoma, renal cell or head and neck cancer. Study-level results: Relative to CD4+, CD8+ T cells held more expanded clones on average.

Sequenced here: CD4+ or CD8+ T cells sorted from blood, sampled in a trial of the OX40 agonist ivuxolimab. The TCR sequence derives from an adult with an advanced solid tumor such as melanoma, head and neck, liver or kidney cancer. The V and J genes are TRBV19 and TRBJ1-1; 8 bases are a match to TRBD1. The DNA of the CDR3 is TGTGCCAGTAGTAGGGACAGGTTGAACACTGAAGCTTTCTTT. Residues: CASSRDRLNTEAFF.